These 16 T cell receptor beta chains originate from one sample sequenced in a study of control samples from healthy donors and cancer patients. Some clones are missing from TCRdb's copy, which holds only in-frame ones; the method was immunoSEQ multiplex PCR. The sample lists about 86,000 clones, 85% to 90% occurring once. Input material: PBMCs. Receptors originate from a woman between 45 and 60 years old with colorectal cancer.

This clone was recorded a few times. Compared with germline, one end of the junction differs, possibly owing to a read error. This chain links TRBV28 with TRBJ2-2; D ambiguous. Germline lookup yields CDR1 MDHEN and CDR2 SYDVKM. This CDR3 is 14 amino acids long. The CDR3 spells CASSLSANTGELFF. The DNA for the CDR3 is TGTGCCAGCAGCTTATCCGCGAACACCGGGGAGCTGTTTTTT.

The CDR3: CASSVTVNTEAFF. Here the CDR3 DNA reads TGTGCCAGCAGCGTAACAGTTAACACTGAAGCTTTCTTT. The chain links TRBV9 to TRBJ1-1; D remains ambiguous. V was pared by 1 base and J by 2 bases, with 6 bases between. Germline V lookup: CDR1 SGDLS, CDR2 YYNGEE. This CDR3 has 13 residues.

This chain links TRBV12-3 or TRBV12-4 with TRBJ1-2; the D is unclear. The CDR3 contains 11 residues. Trimming removed 4 bases from V and 4 bases from J, with 4 bases in between. CDR3 amino acids: CASSSRYGYTF. CDR3 sequence (DNA): TGTGCCAGCAGTTCCCGCTATGGCTACACCTTC.

The V call is TRBV24-1, the J call TRBJ1-2; 8 nucleotides align to TRBD1. V was clipped by 4 bases and J by 7 bases; unmatched bases: 4. Germline CDR1 and CDR2: KGHDR and SFDVKD. CDR3 length equals 13 residues. CDR3 in DNA: TGTGCCACCAGTGAAGGACAGGGTGGTGGCTACACCTTC. Translating gives CATSEGQGGGYTF.

The chain joins TRBV28 to TRBJ1-6; D is undetermined. CDR3 length: 14 amino acids. From germline, CDR1 is MDHEN and CDR2 SYDVKM. The germline V and J ends were trimmed by 2 bases and 7 bases, with 9 bases remaining between them. CDR3 nucleotides: TGTGCCAGCAGTTTAGGGGTGGAGAATTCACCCCTCCACTTT. This translates into CASSLGVENSPLHF.

The sample holds one count of this clone. This rearrangement joins TRBV4-1 to TRBJ2-2; the D gene is possibly TRBD1 (6 bases). The CDR3 consists of 15 residues. Germline CDR1 reads MGHRA; CDR2 reads YSYEKL. Trimming removed 2 bases from V and 8 bases from J, with 15 bases in between. The chain's CDR3 is CASSQIQGSMGELFF. CDR3 nucleotide sequence: TGCGCCAGCAGCCAAATACAGGGTTCGATGGGGGAGCTGTTTTTT.

The CDR3 region is CASSVKDRVQTQYF. CDR3 DNA sequence: TGCGCCAGCAGCGTGAAGGACAGGGTCCAGACCCAGTACTTC. This chain links TRBV5-1 with TRBJ2-5; TRBD1 aligns across 8 bases. The CDR3 totals 14 residues. Germline V gene lookup returns CDR1 SGHRS and CDR2 YFSETQ. The V and J ends lost 4 bases and 6 bases, in that order; junction bases with no gene match: 8.

V usage is TRBV11-3 and J usage is TRBJ2-5; maybe TRBD2 (6 bases). The CDR3 extends over 15 amino acids. The ends were cut back, 5 bases at V and 0 bases at J, with 13 bases in the middle. Germline CDR1 and CDR2: SGHNT and YENEEA. CDR3 residues: CASSPGGTYQETQYF. The DNA for the CDR3 is TGTGCCAGCAGCCCAGGCGGGACCTACCAAGAGACCCAGTACTTC.

The V and J genes are TRBV19 and TRBJ1-3; D not resolved. The V end lost 8 bases, the J end lost 0 bases, and 5 bases lay between the germline ends. CDR1 is LNHDA, CDR2 SQIVND, per germline (reference sequence). CDR3 length equals 12 residues. In DNA form, the CDR3 reads TGTGCCAGTCATCACTCTGGAAACACCATATATTTT. Protein: CASHHSGNTIYF.

V and J are TRBV30 and TRBJ2-3, with 8 bases identical to TRBD2. V lost 2 bases, J lost 0 bases, and 4 bases stayed unmatched. CDR3 size: 15 residues. Germline lookup yields CDR1 GTSNPN and CDR2 SVGIG (reference sequence). Here the CDR3 reads CAWSLSGSSTDTQYF. CDR3 sequence (DNA): TGTGCCTGGAGTCTGAGCGGGAGTAGCACAGATACGCAGTATTTT.

The V call is TRBV6-5, the J call TRBJ1-1; D possibly corresponds to TRBD1 (6 bases). Trimming left V 3 bases short and J 10 bases short, with 12 bases between. CDR1 is MNHEY and CDR2 is SVGAGI in the germline V gene. The CDR3 has 12 residues. The CDR3 nucleotides read TGTGCCAGCAGTTATTCGACAGGTCGAGCTTTCTTT. It specifies CASSYSTGRAFF.

The sample holds one count of this clone. This chain joins TRBV6-2 or TRBV6-3 and TRBJ1-2; 8 bases align to TRBD1. Germline CDR1 reads MNHEY; CDR2 reads SVGEGT. The ends lost 2 bases at V and 4 bases at J; junction bases unmatched: 3. The CDR3 totals 14 residues. CDR3 residues: CASSYRQGPYGYTF. The CDR3 bases are TGTGCCAGCAGTTACCGACAGGGGCCCTATGGCTACACCTTC.

CDR3 bases: TGTGCCAGCAGCTTACTGCGGGGGGGCGTGGATGAGCAGTTCTTC. The encoded protein is CASSLLRGGVDEQFF. This chain links TRBV7-3 with TRBJ2-1; 9 bases match TRBD2. V lost 2 bases, J lost 8 bases, and 7 bases stayed unmatched. Germline V gene sequence: CDR1 SGHTA, CDR2 FQGTGA. The CDR3 consists of 15 residues.

The chain is built from TRBV12-5 and TRBJ1-6; tentative D call: TRBD1 (5 bases). This CDR3 is built from 12 residues. CDR1 and CDR2 (germline): LGHNT, FRNRAP. V lost 3 bases to trimming and J lost 17 bases, with 14 bases between them. This chain's CDR3 is CASGFGTASVHF. CDR3 bases: TGTGCTAGTGGTTTCGGGACGGCGTCAGTCCACTTT.

This chain joins TRBV7-2 and TRBJ2-3; 7 nucleotides line up with TRBD2. The germline V gene has CDR1 SGHTA and CDR2 FQGNSA. This CDR3 comprises 15 residues. The V gene end was trimmed by 6 bases and the J gene end by 1 base; junction bases not matched to a gene: 7. CDR3 residues: CASRKPGLRTDTQYF. In DNA form, the CDR3 reads TGTGCCAGCAGGAAACCGGGACTACGCACAGATACGCAGTATTTT.

The V gene is TRBV2, the J gene TRBJ2-5; D call uncertain. Trimming removed 6 bases at V and 1 base at J, with 21 bases between. Germline V gene data show CDR1 as SNHLY and CDR2 as FYNNEI. This CDR3 is built from 17 residues. Written as DNA, the CDR3 is TGTGCCAGCAGGGCTCCAATGGGAAGGGTAGGCCAAGAGACCCAGTACTTC. Protein product: CASRAPMGRVGQETQYF.